This entry lists 5 T cell receptor beta chains sequenced from one sample in a study of blood T cell repertoires in COVID-19. Clones were sequenced by immunoSEQ multiplex PCR, and TCRdb holds only the in-frame ones, with some missing. The sample has some 150,000 clones, less than 85% seen once; the top ten hold about 4.4%. The sequenced sample consisted of PBMCs or T cells enriched from blood (not recorded which). These receptors all stem from a woman aged 45-65 years who had recovered from COVID-19.

In this sample, this clone turned up a few times. The CDR3: CASSLVGGTGGVGELFF. The DNA of the CDR3 is TGTGCCAGCAGCTTAGTGGGTGGAACGGGAGGAGTCGGGGAGCTGTTTTTT. The chain joins TRBV7-2 to TRBJ2-2, with 7 positions matching TRBD2. The CDR3 loop spans 17 amino acids. V lost 1 base, J lost 7 bases, and 12 bases stayed unmatched. The germline CDR1 and CDR2 sequences are SGHTA and FQGNSA.

This clone was found once. The chain links TRBV27 to TRBJ1-6; 8 nucleotides line up with TRBD1. The CDR3 extends over 13 amino acids. In germline, CDR1 is MNHEY, CDR2 SMNVEV (reference sequence). The trim removed 4 bases at V and 10 bases at J, leaving 3 bases unmatched. The CDR3 sequence: CASSWDRRSPLHF. In nucleotides, the CDR3 is TGTGCCAGCAGTTGGGACAGGCGATCACCCCTCCACTTT.

This rearrangement joins TRBV19 to TRBJ1-3; no definite D call. This CDR3 has 14 residues. V shed 8 bases and J shed 1 base, with 12 bases lying between them. Germline CDR1 and CDR2: LNHDA and SQIVND (reference sequence). CDR3 residues: CASSVAGSGNTIYF. CDR3 bases: TGTGCCAGTTCGGTGGCGGGTTCTGGAAACACCATATATTTT.

The genes are TRBV6-5 and TRBJ2-2; 7 bases align to TRBD1. Germline CDR1 reads MNHEY; CDR2 reads SVGAGI. J gave up 5 bases and V 8 bases, and 5 bases lay outside the gene matches. The CDR3 sequence is 13 residues long. This CDR3 is CASVTGWTGELFF. The DNA for the CDR3 is TGTGCCAGCGTGACAGGGTGGACCGGGGAGCTGTTTTTT.

The rearrangement links TRBV3-1 (or the pseudogene TRBV3-2) to TRBJ2-4, with a weak D call TRBD1 (6 bases). CDR3 size: 15 residues. The V end lost 3 bases, the J end lost 0 bases, and 9 bases lay between the germline ends. Germline CDR1 reads LGHDT; CDR2 reads YNNKEL (reference sequence). CDR3 coding DNA: TGTGCCAGCAGCCACGGACAGCTAGCCAAAAACATTCAGTACTTC. It yields the protein CASSHGQLAKNIQYF.